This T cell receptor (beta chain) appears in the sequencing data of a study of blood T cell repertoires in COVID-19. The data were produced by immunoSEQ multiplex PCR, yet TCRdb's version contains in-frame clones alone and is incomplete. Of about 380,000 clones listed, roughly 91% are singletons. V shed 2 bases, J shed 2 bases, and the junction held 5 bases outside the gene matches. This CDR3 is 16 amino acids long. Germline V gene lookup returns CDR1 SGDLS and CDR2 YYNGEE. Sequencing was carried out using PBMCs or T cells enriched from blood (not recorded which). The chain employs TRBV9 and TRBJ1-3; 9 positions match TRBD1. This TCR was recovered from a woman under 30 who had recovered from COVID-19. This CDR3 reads CASSVANRGPGNTIYF. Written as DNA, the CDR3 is TGTGCCAGCAGCGTCGCAAACAGGGGGCCTGGAAACACCATATATTTT.